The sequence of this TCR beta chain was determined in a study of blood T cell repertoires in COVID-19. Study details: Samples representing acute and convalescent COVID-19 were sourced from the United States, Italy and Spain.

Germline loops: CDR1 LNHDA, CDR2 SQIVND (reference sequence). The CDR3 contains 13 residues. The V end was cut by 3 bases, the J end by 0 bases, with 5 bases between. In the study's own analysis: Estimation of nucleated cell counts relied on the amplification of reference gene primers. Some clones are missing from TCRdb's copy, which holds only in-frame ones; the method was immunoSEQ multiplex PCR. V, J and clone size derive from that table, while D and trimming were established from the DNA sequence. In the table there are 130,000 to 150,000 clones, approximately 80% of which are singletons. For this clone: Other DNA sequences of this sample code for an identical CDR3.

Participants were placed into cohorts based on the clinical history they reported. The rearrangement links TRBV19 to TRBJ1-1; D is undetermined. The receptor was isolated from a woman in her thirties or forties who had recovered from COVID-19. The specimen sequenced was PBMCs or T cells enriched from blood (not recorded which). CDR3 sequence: CASSMSVNTEAFF. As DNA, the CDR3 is TGTGCCAGTAGTATGTCCGTGAACACTGAAGCTTTCTTT.